This record looks at one T cell receptor beta chain sequence and its context. Its antigen is still unknown. This entry is derived from a study of long-term antiretroviral therapy in people with HIV. No donor had fewer than one pre-ART PBMC sample or fewer than two post-ART PBMC samples. Study results and limitations: When set beside controls, HIV repertoires had CDR3 length ranges that were narrower.

Assay version v3.0 of immunoSEQ was used, and it was run at survey level. Some clones are missing from TCRdb's copy, which holds only in-frame ones; the method was immunoSEQ multiplex PCR. The top ten hold about 4% of the sample, which has 30,000 to 40,000 clones, approximately 86% seen once. The CDR3 consists of 15 residues. The V gene's germline CDR1 is KGHSH and CDR2 LQKENI. Trimming pared 4 bases from V and 6 bases from J, leaving 17 bases between. The gene calls are TRBV18 and TRBJ2-3; possible D gene TRBD1, 6 bases. The sequence was collected from a woman younger than 35 with HIV. Sequences were derived from unsorted PBMCs, sampled just before starting antiretroviral therapy. Written as DNA, the CDR3 is TGTGCCAGCTCACAGGAGCTTGACAGGAGGGATACGCAGTATTTT. The encoded protein is CASSQELDRRDTQYF.